This is a list of T cell receptor beta chains from one sample in a study of cytomegalovirus exposure and HLA in healthy donors. The assay was immunoSEQ multiplex PCR, and TCRdb's table has in-frame clones only and misses some. The table lists 180,000 or so clones, nearly 80% of them singletons. Sequencing input: PBMCs. The receptors derive from a man in his forties or fifties in good health and CMV-seropositive. Each CDR3 is given with its conserved first and last residue. Fields, in order: D gene, J gene, V gene, clone size, CDR3 DNA, CDR3 protein. The D gene is left open where the match is weak. A row's size may be missing; if present it is once, few, many or a size class.

>TRBD1|TRBJ1-5|TRBV19|NA
TGTGCCAGTAGAGATCCCCAGGGGGGCGGACAGCCCCAGCATTTT
CASRDPQGGGQPQHF
>NA|TRBJ1-2|TRBV18|NA
TGTGCCAGCTCACCAGCATCGGTTTATGGCTACACCTTC
CASSPASVYGYTF
>NA|TRBJ1-1|TRBV5-4|NA
TGTGCCAGCAGCGCGGTTGCTCAGGGAGGCACTGAAACTTTCTTT
CASSAVAQGGTETFF
>NA|TRBJ1-3|TRBV11-2|NA
TGTGCCAGCAGCCTGGGCAGTAGGCCAGGAAACACCATATATTTT
CASSLGSRPGNTIYF
>TRBD2|TRBJ2-3|TRBV7-2|NA
TGTGCCAGCAGCTTAGCTACTAGCGGGGGGCCAACAGATACGCAGTATTTT
CASSLATSGGPTDTQYF
>NA|TRBJ2-1|TRBV18|few
TGTGCCAGCTCACCAATGCTGGGGCAGCCCTCCTACAATGAGCAGTTCTTC
CASSPMLGQPSYNEQFF
>TRBD1|TRBJ2-6|TRBV19|NA
TGTGCCAGTAGACGACTACAGGGGGCTGGGGCCAACGTCCTGACTTTC
CASRRLQGAGANVLTF
>TRBD1|TRBJ1-1|TRBV15|NA
TGTGCCACCAGCAGAGGGACAGGGGGGTACACTGAAGCTTTCTTT
CATSRGTGGYTEAFF
>TRBD1|TRBJ1-6|TRBV18|NA
TGTGCCAGCTCACTCCGGACAGGGAGGAGTTCACCCCTCCACTTT
CASSLRTGRSSPLHF
>NA|TRBJ2-1|TRBV29-1|once
TGCAGCGTTGGTACAGAACCCTCCTACAATGAGCAGTTCTTC
CSVGTEPSYNEQFF
>NA|TRBJ1-1|TRBV5-1|NA
TGCGCCAGCAGCTTGGGAGGGAACGCTGAAGCTTTCTTT
CASSLGGNAEAFF
>TRBD1|TRBJ1-5|TRBV13|NA
TGTGCCAGCAGCTTTACGTGGGACAGGGTTTATTTGAGCAATCAGCCCCAGCATTTT
CASSFTWDRVYLSNQPQHF
>NA|TRBJ2-7|TRBV2|NA
TGTGCCAGCGTTTGGGGCTACGAGCAGTACTTC
CASVWGYEQYF